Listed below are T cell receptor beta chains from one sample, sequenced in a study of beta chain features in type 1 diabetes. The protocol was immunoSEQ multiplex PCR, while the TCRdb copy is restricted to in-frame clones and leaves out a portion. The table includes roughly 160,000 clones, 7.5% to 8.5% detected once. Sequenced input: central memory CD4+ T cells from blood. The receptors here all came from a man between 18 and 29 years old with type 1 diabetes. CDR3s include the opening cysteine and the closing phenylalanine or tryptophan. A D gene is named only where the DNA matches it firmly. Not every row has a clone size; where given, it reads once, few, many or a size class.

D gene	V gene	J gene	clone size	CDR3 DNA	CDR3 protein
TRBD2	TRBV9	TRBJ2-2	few	TGTGCCAGCAGCATGCGATCTGCCGGGGGGGCCGCCGGGGAGCTGTTTTTT	CASSMRSAGGAAGELFF
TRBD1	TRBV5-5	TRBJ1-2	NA	TGTGCCAGCAGCCCCTCCGACAGGGACTATGGCTACACCTTC	CASSPSDRDYGYTF
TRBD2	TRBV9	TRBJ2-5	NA	TGTGCCAGCAGCGCCACAGCCGGGACTAGCCAAGAGACCCAGTACTTC	CASSATAGTSQETQYF
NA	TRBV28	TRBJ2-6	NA	TGTGCCACTCTCCCCAGTTCTGGGGCCAACGTCCTGACTTTC	CATLPSSGANVLTF
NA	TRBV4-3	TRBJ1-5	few	TGCGCCAGCAGCCTCAACAGGGTTCAGGATAATCAGCCCCAGCATTTT	CASSLNRVQDNQPQHF
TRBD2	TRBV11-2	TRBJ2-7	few	TGTGCCAGCAGGGGGATCTGGGAGGGAGACTACGAGCAGTACTTC	CASRGIWEGDYEQYF
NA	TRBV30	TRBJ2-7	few	TGTGCCTGGAGTGCACCGGTCGTAAGTCCGAACCACGAGCAGTACTTC	CAWSAPVVSPNHEQYF
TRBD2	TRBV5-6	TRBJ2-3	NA	TGTGCCAGCAGCGAGGGACTAGCGGGGTATGGGACAGATACGCAGTATTTT	CASSEGLAGYGTDTQYF
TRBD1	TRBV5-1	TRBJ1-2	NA	TGCGCCAGCAGTCACCCGACAGGGGGAGGCTACACCTTC	CASSHPTGGGYTF
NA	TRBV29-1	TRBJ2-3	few	TGCAGCGTTGAAACGGGGAGCACAGATACGCAGTATTTT	CSVETGSTDTQYF
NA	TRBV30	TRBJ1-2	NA	TGTGCCTGGAGGGGCAGAAACTATGGCTACACCTTC	CAWRGRNYGYTF
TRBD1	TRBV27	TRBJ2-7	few	TGTGCCAGCAGCTACACAGGGGAGTTGTCCTACGAGCAGTACTTC	CASSYTGELSYEQYF
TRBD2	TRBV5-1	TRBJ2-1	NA	TGCGCCAGCAGCTTGAAGGCTAGCGGGATCTATGAGCAGTTCTTC	CASSLKASGIYEQFF
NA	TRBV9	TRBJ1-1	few	TGTGCCAGCAGCAGGGACTCTGAAGCTTTCTTT	CASSRDSEAFF
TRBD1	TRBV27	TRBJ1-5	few	TGTGCCAGCGCTCTAATAGGGGCAGGGGGCCGTCAGCCCCAGCATTTT	CASALIGAGGRQPQHF
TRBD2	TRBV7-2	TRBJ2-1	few	TGTGCCAGCAGCTTACAATCGACCCGGGGGGGCCGAGATGAGCAGTTCTTC	CASSLQSTRGGRDEQFF
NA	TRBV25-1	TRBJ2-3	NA	TGTGCCAGCAGTGGTTATGCGGGGAGCGGGCAGTATTTT	CASSGYAGSGQYF
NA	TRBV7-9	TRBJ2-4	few	TGTGCCAGCAGCCCCCCCGGGGGACGAGGCATTCAGTACTTC	CASSPPGGRGIQYF
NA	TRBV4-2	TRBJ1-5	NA	TGTGCCAGCAGCCAAGTAATGAATCAGCCCCAGCATTTT	CASSQVMNQPQHF
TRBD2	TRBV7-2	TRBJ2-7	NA	TGTGCCAGCAGCCCTAGGAGCGGGGGGGCACTCGAGCAGTACTTC	CASSPRSGGALEQYF
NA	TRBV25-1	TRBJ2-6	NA	TGTGCCAGCAGTGAATATCGGGGGACCAAATCTGGGGCCAACGTCCTGACTTTC	CASSEYRGTKSGANVLTF
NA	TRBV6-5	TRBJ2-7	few	TGTGCCAGCAGAGCCGGGACAAGCTTTGAGCAGTACTTC	CASRAGTSFEQYF
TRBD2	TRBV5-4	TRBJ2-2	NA	TGTGCCAGCAGCTTGAACCGGGGGGGAGGACCGGGCGGGGAGCTGTTTTTT	CASSLNRGGGPGGELFF
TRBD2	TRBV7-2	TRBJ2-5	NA	TGTGCCAGCAGCTTAGTGGCGGGGGGGCTTGAGACCCAGTACTTC	CASSLVAGGLETQYF
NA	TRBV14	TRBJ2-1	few	TGTGCCAGCAGCCGGGAACTAGCAGTCAATGAGCAGTTCTTC	CASSRELAVNEQFF
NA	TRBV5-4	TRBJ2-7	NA	TGTGCCAGCAGCACCGAGAGCTCCTACGAGCAGTACTTC	CASSTESSYEQYF
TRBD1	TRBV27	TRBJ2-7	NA	TGTGCCAGCAAGGGGGCGATGGGGGCCTACGAGCAGTACTTC	CASKGAMGAYEQYF
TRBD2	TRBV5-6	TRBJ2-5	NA	TGTGCCAGCCTCCGGGAGGAAGAGACCCAGTACTTC	CASLREEETQYF
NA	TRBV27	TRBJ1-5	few	TGTGCCAGCAGTACTGGGGGGGATCAGCCCCAGCATTTT	CASSTGGDQPQHF
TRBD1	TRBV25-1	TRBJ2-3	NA	TGTGCCAGCGCGCGGGGACAGGGGAGCACAGATACGCAGTATTTT	CASARGQGSTDTQYF
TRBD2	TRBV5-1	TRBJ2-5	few	TGCGCCAGCAGCCCCACTAGCGGGGGGGCTGTTGAGACCCAGTACTTC	CASSPTSGGAVETQYF
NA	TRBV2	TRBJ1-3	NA	TGTGCCAGCAGGGACATTGGAAACACCATATATTTT	CASRDIGNTIYF
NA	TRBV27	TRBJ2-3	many	TGTGCCAGCAGTTCAGGGGTGGGCACAGATACGCAGTATTTT	CASSSGVGTDTQYF
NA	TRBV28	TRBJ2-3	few	TGTGCCATTAGCGGTAGCACAGATACGCAGTATTTT	CAISGSTDTQYF
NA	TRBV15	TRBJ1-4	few	TGTGCCACCAGCAGAGATCCAGGGGAAAAACTGTTTTTT	CATSRDPGEKLFF
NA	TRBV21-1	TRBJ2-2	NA	TGTGCCAGCAGCAGGCAGCGGGACAGGGAAGTAGGGAACACCGGGGAGCTGTTTTTT	CASSRQRDREVGNTGELFF
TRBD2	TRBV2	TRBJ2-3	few	TGTGCCAGCAGTGTTACTAGCGACAGCACAGATACGCAGTATTTT	CASSVTSDSTDTQYF
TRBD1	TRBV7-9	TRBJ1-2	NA	TGTGCCAGCAGCTTACGTAGACAGGGTTACGACTACACCTTC	CASSLRRQGYDYTF
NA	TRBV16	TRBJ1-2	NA	TGTGCCAGCAGCCATCCGACGCGGGGCTACACCTTC	CASSHPTRGYTF
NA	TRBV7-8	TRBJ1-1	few	TGTGCCAGCAGCTTAGACCCAGAAACTGAAGCTTTCTTT	CASSLDPETEAFF
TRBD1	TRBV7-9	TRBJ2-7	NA	TGTGCCAGCAGCTTAGGACAGGGTGGCGAGCAGTACTTC	CASSLGQGGEQYF
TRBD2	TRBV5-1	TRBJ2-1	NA	TGCGCCAGCAGCTGGACTACTAGCGGTAAGCAGTTCTTC	CASSWTTSGKQFF
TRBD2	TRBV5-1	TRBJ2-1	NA	TGCGCCAGCAGCCCTGGACTAGCGGGGATCAATGAGCAGTTCTTC	CASSPGLAGINEQFF
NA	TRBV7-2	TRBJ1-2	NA	TGTGCCAGCAGCCAGGTGACAGGCCTCAACTATGGCTACACCTTC	CASSQVTGLNYGYTF
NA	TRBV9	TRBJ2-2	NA	TGTGCCAGCAGCGTACAGGGCGACACCGGGGAGCTGTTTTTT	CASSVQGDTGELFF
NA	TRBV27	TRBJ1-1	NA	TGTGCCAGCAGTTTCGCCAGGCCTTACACTGAAGCTTTCTTT	CASSFARPYTEAFF
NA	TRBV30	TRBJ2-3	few	TGTGCCTGGAGTCCGAGGGGCGGGGGCGCCCCCACAGATACGCAGTATTTT	CAWSPRGGGAPTDTQYF
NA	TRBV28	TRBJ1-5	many	TGTGCCAGCAGCACAGGGTGGAATCAGCCCCAGCATTTT	CASSTGWNQPQHF
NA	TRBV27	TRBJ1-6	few	TGTGCCAGCAGTCCCGACAGCTATAATTCACCCCTCCACTTT	CASSPDSYNSPLHF
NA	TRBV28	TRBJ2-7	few	TGTGCCAGCAGCATCAGTTCACCCCCCTACGAGCAGTACTTC	CASSISSPPYEQYF
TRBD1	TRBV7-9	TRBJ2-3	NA	TGTGCCAGCAGCCTGGGGACAGGAAGCACAGATACGCAGTATTTT	CASSLGTGSTDTQYF
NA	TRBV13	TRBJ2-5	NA	TGTGCCAGCAGCTTACAGGGTGCGGAGACCCAGTACTTC	CASSLQGAETQYF
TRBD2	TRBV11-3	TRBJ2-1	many	TGTGCCAGCAGCTTAGAGACTAGCGGGGGGTCCTACAATGAGCAGTTCTTC	CASSLETSGGSYNEQFF
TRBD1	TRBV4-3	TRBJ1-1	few	TGCGCCAGCAGCCAAAACCGGGACAGGGGGCTAGAGGCTTTCTTT	CASSQNRDRGLEAFF
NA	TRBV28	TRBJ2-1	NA	TGTGCCAGCAGCTCCGCGGTAAGAAATGAGCAGTTCTTC	CASSSAVRNEQFF